The 8 T cell receptor beta chains reported below all come from one sample, sequenced in a study of T cell responses to AZD1222 COVID-19 vaccine (dated by TCRdb to about 2021). Interpreted using the paper, the time point label stands for: baseline before first vaccination. The library was built by means of the immunoSEQ multiplex PCR assay. Here the immuneACCESS table is served through TCRdb, limited to in-frame sequences with V and J called. Missing clones are a known gap in these copies; in checked studies unresolved V genes cover under half, and the rest lacks a known reason. This sample gives fewer than 150,000 clones in total; approximately 86% of them show up just once. Around 3% of the sample is taken by the ten largest. The sample was peripheral blood, taken on day 0 of AZD1222 vaccination. All receptors derive from an adult in good health.

V and J are TRBV28 and TRBJ2-7; D tentatively fits TRBD1 or TRBD2 (5 bases each). The CDR3 sequence is 14 residues long. V lost 5 bases and J lost 4, with 15 bases in between. The germline CDR1 and CDR2 sequences are MDHEN and SYDVKM. The CDR3 sequence is CASSPSGPIYEQYF. For the CDR3, the DNA is TGTGCCAGCAGTCCATCGGGACCTATTTACGAGCAGTACTTC.

V gene TRBV3-1 (or the pseudogene TRBV3-2) combines with J gene TRBJ1-3; D remains unclear. The germline V gene has CDR1 LGHDT and CDR2 YNNKEL (reference sequence). The CDR3 contains 13 residues. Trimming removed 8 bases from V and 0 bases from J, with 8 bases in between. The CDR3 region has the DNA TGTGCCAGCGTAGGGATCTCTGGAAACACCATATATTTT. It codes for CASVGISGNTIYF.

This chain connects TRBV27 to TRBJ1-2, with 7 bases aligning to TRBD1. CDR1 MNHEY and CDR2 SMNVEV come from the germline V gene (reference sequence). The CDR3 extends over 13 amino acids. V trimming: 3 bases; J trimming: 7 bases; junction bases outside the gene matches: 5. The CDR3 bases are TGTGCCAGCAGTTTGACAGGGTTGGGTGGCTACACCTTC. It codes for CASSLTGLGGYTF.

The V and J genes are TRBV5-1 and TRBJ2-7; 7 bases agree with TRBD1. V lost 4 bases, J lost 2 bases, and 9 bases stayed unmatched. CDR1 is SGHRS, CDR2 YFSETQ, per germline. This CDR3 region has 15 residues. CDR3: CASSPQGTITYEQYF. CDR3 coding DNA: TGCGCCAGCAGCCCACAGGGGACCATTACCTACGAGCAGTACTTC.

V usage is TRBV30 and J usage is TRBJ2-7; D remains ambiguous. In germline, CDR1 is GTSNPN, CDR2 SVGIG (reference sequence). The CDR3 is made up of 13 amino acids. V dropped 0 bases and J dropped 6 bases, with 12 bases sitting between them. The CDR3 DNA sequence: TGTGCCTGGAGTGTACGTGGAGACCGCGAGCAGTACTTC. Translated, it gives CAWSVRGDREQYF.

The genes are TRBV4-3 and TRBJ2-1; 12 bases are shared with TRBD1. CDR1 and CDR2 from the germline V gene are LGHNA and YSLEER. Germline trimming cut 5 bases from V and 4 bases from J; bases unmatched to any gene: 6. The CDR3 runs to 16 residues. CDR3 bases: TGCGCCAGCAGCGCTCGGGACAGGGGGCTTTACAATGAGCAGTTCTTC. Its translation: CASSARDRGLYNEQFF.

This chain links TRBV6-1 with TRBJ1-5; D is unresolved. The V gene's germline CDR1 is MNHNS and CDR2 SASEGT. The CDR3 contains 13 residues. V lost 2 bases and J 7 bases, leaving 9 bases between the germline ends. CDR3 coding DNA: TGTGCCAGCAGTGAAAGGGAACAGCAGCCCCAGCATTTT. Amino acids: CASSEREQQPQHF.

V is TRBV10-2 and J is TRBJ2-7, with D possibly TRBD1 on 5 matching bases. The CDR3 consists of 13 residues. CDR1 WSHSY and CDR2 SAAADI come from the germline V gene. Trimming removed 9 bases at V and 6 bases at J, with 18 bases between. In DNA, the CDR3 is TGCGCCAGTAAGAAAGGGGATGCTCGCGAGCAGTACTTC. The encoded protein is CASKKGDAREQYF.